This entry lists 17 T cell receptor beta chains sequenced from one sample in a study of PD-1 blockade in classical Hodgkin lymphoma. Sequencing was performed with immunoSEQ multiplex PCR; in TCRdb, only in-frame clones are kept and a portion is missing. The sample comprises around 6,300 clones, about 80% of which are singletons, and 35% to 40% rests with the top ten. Each patient's relapse followed autologous stem cell transplantation, and brentuximab vedotin exposure varied. The sample was peripheral blood mononuclear cells (PBMCs), taken at baseline. These receptors all stem from a human donor with classical Hodgkin lymphoma.

The rearrangement uses TRBV27 and TRBJ1-1; TRBD1 aligns across 9 bases. CDR1 is MNHEY, CDR2 SMNVEV, per germline (reference sequence). CDR3 length: 18 residues. The J segment lost 1 base and the V segment lost 2 bases, leaving 11 bases of the junction unmatched. This CDR3 is CASSLRPGQGEENTEAFF. The DNA of the CDR3 is TGTGCCAGCAGTTTACGACCGGGACAGGGAGAAGAGAACACTGAAGCTTTCTTT.

The CDR3 bases are TGCGCCAGCAGCTTGGTCTCGCCAGCCTCTAGCTCCTACAATGAGCAGTTCTTC. This translates into CASSLVSPASSSYNEQFF. The chain couples TRBV5-1 to TRBJ2-1; no firm D call. Trimming shortened V by 0 bases and J by 0 bases, and 16 bases separated the two germline ends. The CDR3 extends over 18 amino acids. The germline gives CDR1 SGHRS, CDR2 YFSETQ. The whole variable domain, filled in from reference TRBV5-1 and TRBJ2-1, reads KAGVTQTPRYLIKTRGQQVTLSCSPISGHRSVSWYQQTPGQGLQFLFEYFSETQRNKGNFPGRFSGRQFSNSRSEMNVSTLELGDSALYLCASSLVSPASSSYNEQFFGPGTRLTVL.

In regard to this clone: Within the sample, other DNA sequences also encode this same CDR3. This chain joins TRBV7-2 and TRBJ2-3; D perhaps matches TRBD2 (6 bases). Per germline, CDR1 SGHTA and CDR2 FQGNSA. V was shortened by 1 base and J by 0 bases, with 8 bases between the two germline ends. The CDR3 loop spans 15 amino acids. The CDR3 protein is CASSLVRGSTDTQYF. CDR3 in DNA: TGTGCCAGCAGCTTAGTGCGGGGAAGCACAGATACGCAGTATTTT.

Points on this clone: One end of the junction varies from germline; a read error may be responsible. The V call is TRBV9, the J call TRBJ2-5, with D possibly being TRBD1 (6 bases). CDR1 is SGDLS, CDR2 YYNGEE, per germline. This CDR3 has 13 amino acids. The CDR3 DNA follows: TGTGCCAGCAGCGTGGACCCCCCCGGGACACAAAACTTC. Amino acid sequence: CASSVDPPGTQNF.

Points on this clone: This likely traces to a read error, being one base from a far larger clone. Other DNA sequences in this specimen translate into the identical CDR3. The rearrangement links TRBV7-6 to TRBJ2-1; TRBD1 matches at 9 bases. CDR3 length: 15 residues. J lost 7 bases, V lost 1 base, and 5 bases had no gene match. Germline lookup yields CDR1 SGHVS and CDR2 FNYEAQ. The CDR3 DNA sequence: TGTGCCAGCAGCTTAGACAGGGGGCCTGCGAATGAGCAGTTCTTC. Amino acids: CASSLDRGPANEQFF.

The genes are TRBV4-1 and TRBJ2-5; tentatively, D is TRBD2 (5 bases). This CDR3 comprises 18 residues. CDR1 and CDR2 (germline): MGHRA, YSYEKL. Trimming pared 3 bases from V and 0 bases from J, leaving 20 bases between. The CDR3 DNA sequence: TGCGCCAGCAGCCATCCGGGATTACGGAAGCCAAACCAAGAGACCCAGTACTTC. Translated: CASSHPGLRKPNQETQYF.

J is TRBJ2-3 and V is TRBV7-3, with D tentatively TRBD2 (6 bases). V lost 6 bases to trimming and J lost 5 bases, with 12 bases between them. Germline CDR1 reads SGHTA; CDR2 reads FQGTGA. CDR3 length: 13 amino acids. CDR3 residues: CASSPSAGDTQYF. The CDR3, as DNA: TGTGCCAGCAGTCCTAGCGCGGGAGATACGCAGTATTTT.

This clone was counted a few times. V gene TRBV5-6 combines with J gene TRBJ2-7, with D possibly matching TRBD1 (6 bases). V was trimmed by 0 bases and J by 5 bases, leaving 9 bases between them. The CDR3 loop spans 13 amino acids. The germline V gene encodes CDR1 SGHDT and CDR2 YYEEEE. The CDR3 region has the DNA TGTGCCAGCAGCTTGGGGGCAGGGGACGAGCAGTACTTC. Encoded protein: CASSLGAGDEQYF.

The CDR3 DNA reads TGTGCCATCAGTGAGTCTGAACAGGGGGGATCCTATTATGGCTACACCTTC. It is translated as CAISESEQGGSYYGYTF. The chain is built from TRBV10-3 and TRBJ1-2; 8 bases match TRBD1. CDR1 ENHRY and CDR2 SYGVKD come from the germline V gene. The trim removed 0 bases at V and 5 bases at J, leaving 11 bases unmatched. This CDR3 contains 17 residues.

This clone was detected only a few times. The chain combines TRBV9 with TRBJ2-6; D gene uncertain. Germline V gene lookup returns CDR1 SGDLS and CDR2 YYNGEE. V was pared by 4 bases and J by 4 bases, with 18 bases between. The length of the CDR3 is 17 residues. The CDR3 nucleotides read TGTGCCAGCAGCCCCGGATGGGGTGGTCCGGGGGCCAACGTCCTGACTTTC. This codes for CASSPGWGGPGANVLTF.

The chain uses TRBV15 and TRBJ1-6; tentatively, D is TRBD1 (5 bases). Germline V gives CDR1 LNHNV, CDR2 YYDKDF (reference sequence). V was cut by 4 bases and J by 8 bases, with 12 bases left in between. This CDR3 comprises 14 residues. The CDR3 loop is CATSTSRGYSPLHF. CDR3 in DNA: TGTGCCACCAGCACCTCACGGGGGTATTCACCCCTCCACTTT.

This chain links TRBV5-1 with TRBJ2-7; 10 positions agree with TRBD2. The length of the CDR3 is 15 residues. Losses at the gene ends were 4 bases for V and 9 bases for J; bases not matched to a gene: 13. Germline V gene sequence: CDR1 SGHRS, CDR2 YFSETQ. The CDR3 sequence is CASSLGLPGLAWQYF. CDR3 DNA sequence: TGCGCCAGCAGCCTGGGATTACCGGGACTAGCGTGGCAGTACTTC.

The gene calls are TRBV4-1 and TRBJ1-4; 8 bases are a match to TRBD1. Germline V CDR1 and CDR2: MGHRA, YSYEKL. The CDR3 runs to 16 residues. The V and J ends lost 1 base and 5 bases, in that order; junction bases with no gene match: 6. The CDR3 sequence: CASSQAPGQENEKLFF. The CDR3 DNA reads as TGCGCCAGCAGCCAAGCCCCGGGACAGGAGAATGAAAAACTGTTTTTT.

The chain has TRBV14 and TRBJ2-1; TRBD2 is a possible D gene (5 bases). The germline V gene encodes CDR1 SGHDN and CDR2 FVKESK. The CDR3 has 18 amino acids. Trimming cost V 3 bases and J 4 bases, with 22 bases left between them. CDR3 amino acids: CASSQGAAYQSGYNEQFF. The CDR3 bases are TGTGCCAGCAGCCAGGGAGCGGCGTACCAAAGCGGTTACAATGAGCAGTTCTTC.

This clone was observed a few times. The rearrangement links TRBV29-1 to TRBJ1-1; maybe TRBD1 (6 bases). CDR3 length equals 12 residues. V gave up 7 bases and J gave up 0 bases, with 9 bases separating them. Germline V gives CDR1 SQVTM, CDR2 ANQGSEA. DNA of the CDR3: TGCAGCGGACAGGCCATGAACACTGAAGCTTTCTTT. It codes for CSGQAMNTEAFF.

This clone showed up just a few times. One junction end disagrees with the germline gene, perhaps due to a read error. The rearrangement joins TRBV4-2 to TRBJ2-2, with 13 bases fitting TRBD2. From germline, CDR1 is LGHNA and CDR2 YNFKEQ. This CDR3 region has 21 residues. CDR3 loop: CASSPRPRLAGGSCEHRGAVF. CDR3 DNA: TGTGCCAGCAGCCCCAGGCCCAGACTAGCGGGAGGATCATGCGAACACCGGGGAGCTGTTTTT.

The rearrangement links TRBV11-3 to TRBJ2-3, with 7 bases matching TRBD2. V trimming: 5 bases; J trimming: 6 bases; junction bases outside the gene matches: 5. The CDR3 extends over 13 amino acids. Germline-derived CDR1 and CDR2 are SGHNT and YENEEA. The CDR3 DNA reads as TGTGCCAGCAGCCCCCATAGCGGGGATACGCAGTATTTT. Its protein is CASSPHSGDTQYF.